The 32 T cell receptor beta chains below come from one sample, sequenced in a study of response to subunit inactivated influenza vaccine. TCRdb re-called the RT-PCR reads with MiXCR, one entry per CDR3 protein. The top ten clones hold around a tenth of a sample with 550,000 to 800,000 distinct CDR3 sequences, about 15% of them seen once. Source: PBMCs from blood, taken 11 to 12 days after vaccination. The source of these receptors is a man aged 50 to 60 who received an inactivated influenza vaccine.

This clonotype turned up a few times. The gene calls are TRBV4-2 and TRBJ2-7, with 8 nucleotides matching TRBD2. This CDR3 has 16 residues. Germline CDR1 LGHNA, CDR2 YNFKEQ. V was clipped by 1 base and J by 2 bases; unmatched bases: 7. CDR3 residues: CASSQVAGQTAYEQYF. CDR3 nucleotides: TGTGCCAGCAGCCAAGTAGCGGGACAAACAGCCTACGAGCAGTACTTC.

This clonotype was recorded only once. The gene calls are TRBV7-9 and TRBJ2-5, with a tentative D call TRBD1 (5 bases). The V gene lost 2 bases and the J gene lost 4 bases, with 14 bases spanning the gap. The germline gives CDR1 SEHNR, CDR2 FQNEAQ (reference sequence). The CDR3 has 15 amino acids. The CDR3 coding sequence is TGTGCCAGCAGCTTACCCCCGGCAGGGCGAGAGACCCAGTACTTC. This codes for CASSLPPAGRETQYF.

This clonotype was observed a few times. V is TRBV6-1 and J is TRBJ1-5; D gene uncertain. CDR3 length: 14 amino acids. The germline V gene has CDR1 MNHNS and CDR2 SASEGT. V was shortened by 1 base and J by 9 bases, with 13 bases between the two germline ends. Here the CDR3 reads CASSEVMGSSPQHF. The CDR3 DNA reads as TGTGCCAGCAGTGAAGTCATGGGTTCGTCGCCCCAGCATTTT.

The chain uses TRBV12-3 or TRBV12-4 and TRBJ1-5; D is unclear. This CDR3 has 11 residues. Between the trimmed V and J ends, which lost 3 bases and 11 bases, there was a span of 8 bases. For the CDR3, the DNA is TGTGCCAGCAGTTTGAGGGAGGCCCAGCATTTT. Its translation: CASSLREAQHF.

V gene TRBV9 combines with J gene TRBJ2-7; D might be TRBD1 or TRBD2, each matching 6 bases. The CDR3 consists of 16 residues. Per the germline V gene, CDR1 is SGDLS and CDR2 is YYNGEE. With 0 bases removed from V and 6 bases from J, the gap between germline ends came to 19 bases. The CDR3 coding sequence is TGTGCCAGCAGCGTAGAGTGGGGGGCCGGATCAGGCGAGCAGTACTTC. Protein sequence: CASSVEWGAGSGEQYF.

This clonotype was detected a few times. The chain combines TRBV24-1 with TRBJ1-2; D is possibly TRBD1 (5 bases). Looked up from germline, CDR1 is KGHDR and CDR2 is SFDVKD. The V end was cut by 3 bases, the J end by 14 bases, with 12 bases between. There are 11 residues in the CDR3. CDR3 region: CATSDGRGLTF. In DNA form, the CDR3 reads TGTGCCACCAGTGATGGGAGGGGCTTAACCTTC.

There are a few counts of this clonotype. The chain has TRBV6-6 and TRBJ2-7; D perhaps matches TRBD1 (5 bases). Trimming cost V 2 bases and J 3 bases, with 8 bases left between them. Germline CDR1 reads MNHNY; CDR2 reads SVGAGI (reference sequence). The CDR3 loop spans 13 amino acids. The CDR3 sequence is CASSYSQGYEQYF. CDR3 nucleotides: TGTGCCAGCAGTTACAGCCAGGGCTACGAGCAGTACTTC.

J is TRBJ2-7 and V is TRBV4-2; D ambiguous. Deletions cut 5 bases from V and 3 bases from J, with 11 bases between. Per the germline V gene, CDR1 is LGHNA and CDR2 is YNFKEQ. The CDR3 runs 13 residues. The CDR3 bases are TGTGCCAGCAGCTCACGGACCAACTACGAGCAGTACTTC. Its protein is CASSSRTNYEQYF.

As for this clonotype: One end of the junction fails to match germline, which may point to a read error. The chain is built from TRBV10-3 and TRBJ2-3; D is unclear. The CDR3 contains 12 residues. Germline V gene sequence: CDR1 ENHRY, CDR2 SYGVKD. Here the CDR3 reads CAIRDATDTQYF. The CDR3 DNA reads TGTGCCATCCGTGACGCGACAGATACGCAGTATTTT.

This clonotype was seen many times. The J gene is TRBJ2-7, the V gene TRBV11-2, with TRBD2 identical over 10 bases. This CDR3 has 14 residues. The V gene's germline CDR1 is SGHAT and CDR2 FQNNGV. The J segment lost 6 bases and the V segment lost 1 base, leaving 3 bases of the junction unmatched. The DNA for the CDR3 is TGTGCCAGCAGCTTAGGGCTAGCGGGAGCCGAGCAGTACTTC. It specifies CASSLGLAGAEQYF.

The CDR3 DNA sequence: TGTGCCAGCAGCGTAGGGGCGGACTCCTACGAGCAGTACTTC. Its protein is CASSVGADSYEQYF. The chain uses TRBV9 and TRBJ2-7; D remains ambiguous. This CDR3 comprises 14 residues. CDR1 is SGDLS and CDR2 is YYNGEE in the germline V gene. Between the trimmed V and J ends, which lost 0 bases and 0 bases, there was a span of 7 bases.

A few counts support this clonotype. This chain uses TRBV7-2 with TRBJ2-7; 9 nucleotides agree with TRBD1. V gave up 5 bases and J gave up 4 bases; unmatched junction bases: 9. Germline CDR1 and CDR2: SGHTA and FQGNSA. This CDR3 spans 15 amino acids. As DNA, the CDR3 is TGTGCCAGCAGCGTGACACCGGGACAGGGATACGAGCAGTACTTC. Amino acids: CASSVTPGQGYEQYF.

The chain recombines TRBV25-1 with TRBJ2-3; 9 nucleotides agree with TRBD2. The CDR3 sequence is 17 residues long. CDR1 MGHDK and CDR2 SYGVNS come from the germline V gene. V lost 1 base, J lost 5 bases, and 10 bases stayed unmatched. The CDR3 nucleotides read TGTGCCAGCAGTGAATCGGTGTGGCGGGGGGGCCAAGATACGCAGTATTTT. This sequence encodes CASSESVWRGGQDTQYF.

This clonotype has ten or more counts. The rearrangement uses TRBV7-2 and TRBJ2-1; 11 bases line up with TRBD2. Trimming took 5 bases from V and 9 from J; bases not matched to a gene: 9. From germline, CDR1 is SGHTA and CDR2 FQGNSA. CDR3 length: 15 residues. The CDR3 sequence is CASSLKTSGMIEQFF. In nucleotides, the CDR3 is TGTGCCAGCAGCCTAAAGACTAGCGGGATGATTGAGCAGTTCTTC.

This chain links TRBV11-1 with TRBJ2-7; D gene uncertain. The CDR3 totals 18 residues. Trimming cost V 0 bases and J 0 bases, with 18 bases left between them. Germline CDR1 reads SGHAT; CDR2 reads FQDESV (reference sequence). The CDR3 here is CASSLAKNSLINSYEQYF. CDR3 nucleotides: TGTGCCAGCAGCTTAGCGAAGAACAGCCTCATAAACTCCTACGAGCAGTACTTC.

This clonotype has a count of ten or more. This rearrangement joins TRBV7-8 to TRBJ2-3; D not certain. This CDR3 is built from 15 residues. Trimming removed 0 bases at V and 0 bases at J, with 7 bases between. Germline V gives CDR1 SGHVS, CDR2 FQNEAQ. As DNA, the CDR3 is TGTGCCAGCAGCTTAGCCCGATCTAGCACAGATACGCAGTATTTT. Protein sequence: CASSLARSSTDTQYF.

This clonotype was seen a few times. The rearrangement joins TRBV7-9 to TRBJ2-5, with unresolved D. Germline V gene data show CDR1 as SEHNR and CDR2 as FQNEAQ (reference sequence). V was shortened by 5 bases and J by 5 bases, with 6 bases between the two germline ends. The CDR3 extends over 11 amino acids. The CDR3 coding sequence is TGTGCCAGCAGCCCCACCGAGACCCAGTACTTC. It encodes CASSPTETQYF.

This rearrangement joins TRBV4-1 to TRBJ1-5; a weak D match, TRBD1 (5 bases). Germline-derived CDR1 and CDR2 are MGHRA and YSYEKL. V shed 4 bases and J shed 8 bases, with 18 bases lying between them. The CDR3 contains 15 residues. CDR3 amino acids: CASSPGEGRGEPQHF. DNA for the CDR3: TGCGCCAGCAGCCCCGGTGAGGGGAGGGGTGAGCCCCAGCATTTT.

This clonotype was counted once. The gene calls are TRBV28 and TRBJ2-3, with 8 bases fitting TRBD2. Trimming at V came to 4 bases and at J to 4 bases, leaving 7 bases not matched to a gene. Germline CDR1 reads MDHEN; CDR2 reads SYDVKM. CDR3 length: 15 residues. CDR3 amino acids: CASSSDRGGADTQYF. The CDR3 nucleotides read TGTGCCAGCAGTTCTGATCGGGGGGGCGCAGATACGCAGTATTTT.

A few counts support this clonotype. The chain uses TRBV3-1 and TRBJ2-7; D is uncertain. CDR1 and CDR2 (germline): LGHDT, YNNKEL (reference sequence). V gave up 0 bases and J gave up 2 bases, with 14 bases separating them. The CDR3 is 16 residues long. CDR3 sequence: CASSQDWGSVAYEQYF. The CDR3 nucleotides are TGTGCCAGCAGCCAAGATTGGGGATCGGTTGCCTACGAGCAGTACTTC.

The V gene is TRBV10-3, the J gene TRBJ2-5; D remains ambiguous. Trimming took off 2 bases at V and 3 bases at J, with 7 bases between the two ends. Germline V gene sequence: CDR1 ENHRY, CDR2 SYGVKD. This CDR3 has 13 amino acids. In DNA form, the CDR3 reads TGTGCCATCAGTGAGGTGGCAGAAGAGACCCAGTACTTC. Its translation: CAISEVAEETQYF.

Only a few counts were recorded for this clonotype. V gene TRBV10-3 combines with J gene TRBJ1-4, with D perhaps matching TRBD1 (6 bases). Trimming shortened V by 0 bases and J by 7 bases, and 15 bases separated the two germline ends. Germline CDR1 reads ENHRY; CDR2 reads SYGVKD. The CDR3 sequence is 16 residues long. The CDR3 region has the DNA TGTGCCATCAGTGAGTCTTCGGTTGGGGGCGGTGAAAAACTGTTTTTT. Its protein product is CAISESSVGGGEKLFF.

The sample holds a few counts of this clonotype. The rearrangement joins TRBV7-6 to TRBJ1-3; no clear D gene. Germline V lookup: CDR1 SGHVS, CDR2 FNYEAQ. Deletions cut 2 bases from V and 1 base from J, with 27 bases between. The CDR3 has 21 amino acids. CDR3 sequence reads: CASSLTPEAAPAPASGNTIYF. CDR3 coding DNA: TGTGCCAGCAGCTTAACCCCTGAGGCAGCGCCGGCTCCAGCTTCTGGAAACACCATATATTTT.

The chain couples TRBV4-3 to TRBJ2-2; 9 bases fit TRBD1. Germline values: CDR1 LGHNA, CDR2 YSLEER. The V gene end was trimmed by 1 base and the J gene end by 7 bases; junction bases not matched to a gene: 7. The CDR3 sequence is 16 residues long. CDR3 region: CASSQANRGRGGELFF. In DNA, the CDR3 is TGCGCCAGCAGCCAAGCAAACAGGGGGCGCGGCGGGGAGCTGTTTTTT.

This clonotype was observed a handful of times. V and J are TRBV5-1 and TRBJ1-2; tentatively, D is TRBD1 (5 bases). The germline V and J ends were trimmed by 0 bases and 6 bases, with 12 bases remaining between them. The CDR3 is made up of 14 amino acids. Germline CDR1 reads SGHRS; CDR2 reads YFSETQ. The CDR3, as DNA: TGCGCCAGCAGCTTGGAGCGGGGCCTGGATGGCTACACCTTC. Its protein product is CASSLERGLDGYTF.

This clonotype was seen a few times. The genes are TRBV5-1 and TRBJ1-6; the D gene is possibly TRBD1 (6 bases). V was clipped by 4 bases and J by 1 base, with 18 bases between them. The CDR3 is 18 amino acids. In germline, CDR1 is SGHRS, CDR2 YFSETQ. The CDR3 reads CASSARTARGSYNSPLHF. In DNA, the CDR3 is TGCGCCAGCAGCGCCAGGACAGCCCGGGGTTCCTATAATTCACCCCTCCACTTT.

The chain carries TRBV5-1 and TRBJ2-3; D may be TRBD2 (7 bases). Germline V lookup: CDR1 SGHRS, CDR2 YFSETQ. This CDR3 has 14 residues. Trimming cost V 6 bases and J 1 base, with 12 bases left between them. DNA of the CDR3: TGCGCCAGCAACGGAGGGGGGGGCACAGATACGCAGTATTTT. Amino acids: CASNGGGGTDTQYF.

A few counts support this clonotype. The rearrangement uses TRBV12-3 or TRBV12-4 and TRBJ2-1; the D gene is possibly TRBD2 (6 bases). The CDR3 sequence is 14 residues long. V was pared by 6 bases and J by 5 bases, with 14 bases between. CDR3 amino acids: CASSPGLTDNEQFF. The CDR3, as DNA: TGTGCCAGCAGCCCAGGACTAACCGACAATGAGCAGTTCTTC.

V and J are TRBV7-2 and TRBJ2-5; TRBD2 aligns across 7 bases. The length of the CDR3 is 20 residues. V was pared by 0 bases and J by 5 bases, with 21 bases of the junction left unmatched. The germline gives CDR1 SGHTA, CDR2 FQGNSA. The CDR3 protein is CASSLATSRDYPTLMETQYF. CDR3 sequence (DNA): TGTGCCAGCAGCTTAGCCACGTCACGGGACTACCCCACCCTGATGGAGACCCAGTACTTC.

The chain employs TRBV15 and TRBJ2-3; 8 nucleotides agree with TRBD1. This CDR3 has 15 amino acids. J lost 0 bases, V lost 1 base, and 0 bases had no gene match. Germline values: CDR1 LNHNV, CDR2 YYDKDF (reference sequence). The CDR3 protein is CATSRGDRSTDTQYF. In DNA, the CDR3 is TGTGCCACCAGCAGAGGGGACAGGAGCACAGATACGCAGTATTTT.

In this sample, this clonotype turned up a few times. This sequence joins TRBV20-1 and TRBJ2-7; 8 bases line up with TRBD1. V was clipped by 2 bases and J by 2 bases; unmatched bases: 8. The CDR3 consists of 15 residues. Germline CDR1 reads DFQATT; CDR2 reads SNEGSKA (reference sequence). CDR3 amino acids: CSARTGQGQTYEQYF. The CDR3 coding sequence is TGCAGTGCTAGAACCGGACAGGGTCAGACCTACGAGCAGTACTTC.

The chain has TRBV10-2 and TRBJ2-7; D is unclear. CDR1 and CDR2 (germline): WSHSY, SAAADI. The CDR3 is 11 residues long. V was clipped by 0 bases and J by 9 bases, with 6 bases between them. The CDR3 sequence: CASSESSRQYF. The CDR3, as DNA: TGCGCCAGCAGTGAGTCGAGTAGGCAGTACTTC.